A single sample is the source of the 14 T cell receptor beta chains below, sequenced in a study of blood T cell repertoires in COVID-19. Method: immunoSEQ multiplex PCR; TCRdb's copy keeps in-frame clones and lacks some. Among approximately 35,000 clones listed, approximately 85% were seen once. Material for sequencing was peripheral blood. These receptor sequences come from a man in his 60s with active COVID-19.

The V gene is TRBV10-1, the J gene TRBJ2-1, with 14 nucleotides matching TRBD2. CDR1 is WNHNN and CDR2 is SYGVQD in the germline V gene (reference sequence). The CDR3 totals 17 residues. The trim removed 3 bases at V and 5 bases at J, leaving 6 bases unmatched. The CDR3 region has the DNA TGCGCCAGCAGTGATGGGACTAGCGGGAGTTATGACAATGAGCAGTTCTTC. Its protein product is CASSDGTSGSYDNEQFF.

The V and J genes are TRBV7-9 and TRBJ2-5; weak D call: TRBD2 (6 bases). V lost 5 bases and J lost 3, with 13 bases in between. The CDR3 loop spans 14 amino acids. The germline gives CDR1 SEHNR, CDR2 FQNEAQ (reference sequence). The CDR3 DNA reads TGTGCCAGCAGCCCGGCGGGGACGGAAGAGACCCAGTACTTC. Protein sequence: CASSPAGTEETQYF.

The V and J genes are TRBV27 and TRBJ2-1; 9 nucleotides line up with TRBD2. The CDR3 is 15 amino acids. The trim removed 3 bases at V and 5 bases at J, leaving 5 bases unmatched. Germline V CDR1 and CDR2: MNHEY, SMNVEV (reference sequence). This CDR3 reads CASSFMGLADNEQFF. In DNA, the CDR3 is TGTGCCAGCAGTTTTATGGGACTAGCCGACAATGAGCAGTTCTTC.

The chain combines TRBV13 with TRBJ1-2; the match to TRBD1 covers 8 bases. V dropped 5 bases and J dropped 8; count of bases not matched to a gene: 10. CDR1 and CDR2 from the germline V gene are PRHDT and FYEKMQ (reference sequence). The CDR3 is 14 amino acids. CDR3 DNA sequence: TGTGCCAGCAGCCGCACAGGGGGACCGATCGGCTACACCTTC. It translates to CASSRTGGPIGYTF.

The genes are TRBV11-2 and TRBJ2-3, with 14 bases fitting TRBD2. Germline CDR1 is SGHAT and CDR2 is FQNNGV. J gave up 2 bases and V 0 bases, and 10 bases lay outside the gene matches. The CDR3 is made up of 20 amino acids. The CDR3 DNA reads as TGTGCCAGCAGCTTAGATGGACTAGCGGGAGGCAGAGTCCTCACAGATACGCAGTATTTT. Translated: CASSLDGLAGGRVLTDTQYF.

CDR3 DNA: TGTGCCAGCAGTCCTCTCCATAATTCACCCCTCCACTTT. Translated, it gives CASSPLHNSPLHF. This chain links TRBV12-3 or TRBV12-4 with TRBJ1-6; D is undetermined. V was pared by 5 bases and J by 5 bases, with 7 bases between. The CDR3 runs to 13 residues.

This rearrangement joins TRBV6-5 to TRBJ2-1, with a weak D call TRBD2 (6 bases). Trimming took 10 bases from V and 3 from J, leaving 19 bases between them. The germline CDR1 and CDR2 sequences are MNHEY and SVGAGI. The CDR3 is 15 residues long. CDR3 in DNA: TGTGCCACCCAAAAGGCGGGACCCGGCTACAATGAGCAGTTCTTC. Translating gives CATQKAGPGYNEQFF.

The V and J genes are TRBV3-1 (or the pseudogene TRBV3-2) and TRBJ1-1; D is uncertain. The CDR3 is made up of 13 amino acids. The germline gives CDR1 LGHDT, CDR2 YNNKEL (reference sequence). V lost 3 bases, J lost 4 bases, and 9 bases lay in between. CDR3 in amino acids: CASSQGVVTEAFF. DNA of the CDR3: TGTGCCAGCAGCCAGGGAGTAGTCACTGAAGCTTTCTTT.

The CDR3 region is CASTYRNTGELFF. The CDR3 DNA reads as TGTGCCAGCACCTACCGGAACACCGGGGAGCTGTTTTTT. The chain has TRBV7-2 and TRBJ2-2; unclear D gene. V shed 7 bases and J shed 1 base, with 7 bases lying between them. CDR1 and CDR2 from the germline V gene are SGHTA and FQGNSA. The CDR3 totals 13 residues.

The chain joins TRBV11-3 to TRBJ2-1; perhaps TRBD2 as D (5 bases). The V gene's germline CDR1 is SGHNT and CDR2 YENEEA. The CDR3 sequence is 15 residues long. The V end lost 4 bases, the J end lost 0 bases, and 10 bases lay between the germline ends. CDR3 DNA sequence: TGTGCCAGCAGCTCCACTAGGAGCTCCTACAATGAGCAGTTCTTC. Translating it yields CASSSTRSSYNEQFF.

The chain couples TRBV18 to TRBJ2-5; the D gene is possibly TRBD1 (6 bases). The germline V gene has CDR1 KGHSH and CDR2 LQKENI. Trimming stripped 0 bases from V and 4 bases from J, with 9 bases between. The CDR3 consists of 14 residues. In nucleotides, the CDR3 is TGTGCCAGCTCACCACCCACAGGGAGAGAGACCCAGTACTTC. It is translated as CASSPPTGRETQYF.

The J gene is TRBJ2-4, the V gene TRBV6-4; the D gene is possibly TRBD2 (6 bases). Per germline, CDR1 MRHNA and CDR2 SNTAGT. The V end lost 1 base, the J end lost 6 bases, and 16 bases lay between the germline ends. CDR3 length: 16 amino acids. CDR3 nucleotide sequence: TGTGCCAGCAGTGACTGGGGACCGGGGGAGGTAAACATTCAGTACTTC. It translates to CASSDWGPGEVNIQYF.

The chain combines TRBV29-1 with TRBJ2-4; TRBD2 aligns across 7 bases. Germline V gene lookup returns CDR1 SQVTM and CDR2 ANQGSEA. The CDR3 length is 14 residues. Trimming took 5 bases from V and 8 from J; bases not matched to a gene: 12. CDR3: CSVTSPWGGHIQYF. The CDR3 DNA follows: TGCAGCGTTACCTCCCCATGGGGGGGTCACATTCAGTACTTC.

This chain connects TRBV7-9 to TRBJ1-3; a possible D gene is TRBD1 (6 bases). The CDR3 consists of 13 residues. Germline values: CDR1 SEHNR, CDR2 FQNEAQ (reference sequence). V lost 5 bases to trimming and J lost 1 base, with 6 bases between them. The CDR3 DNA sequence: TGTGCCAGCAGCACAGGGTCTGGAAACACCATATATTTT. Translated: CASSTGSGNTIYF.